Listed here are 11 T cell receptor beta chains from one sample, sequenced in a study of blood T cells in healthy people across ages. The authors ran a second PCR of 7 to 11 cycles using a sample-barcoded 5' primer and a J-beta primer mix. TCRdb passed the 5' RACE reads through MiXCR, listing each CDR3 protein once. The sample shows hundreds of thousands of distinct CDR3 sequences, approximately 44% of them seen only once. Material for sequencing was blood. These receptor sequences come from a man aged 60 to 75 in good health.

This clonotype was observed a few times. J is TRBJ2-7 and V is TRBV11-2; 7 bases match TRBD2. The J call may be incorrect, as the DNA end agrees better with TRBJ2-5. From germline, CDR1 is SGHAT and CDR2 FQNNGV. The CDR3 is 15 residues long. CDR3 protein: CASSLEASGGETQYF. The CDR3, as DNA: TGTGCCAGCAGCTTAGAGGCTAGCGGCGGGGAGACCCAGTACTTC.

V is TRBV6-2 or TRBV6-3 and J is TRBJ2-7; 7 positions match TRBD1. V was clipped by 4 bases and J by 1 base; unmatched bases: 4. From germline, CDR1 is MNHEY and CDR2 SVGEGT. The CDR3 length is 14 residues. CDR3 protein: CASSWRTGSYEQYF. The CDR3 DNA reads as TGTGCCAGCAGTTGGAGGACAGGATCCTACGAGCAGTACTTC.

The DNA for the CDR3 is TGCAGTGCTAGAGGCACCGCGAATAGTGGCTACACCTTC. As protein: CSARGTANSGYTF. The chain is built from TRBV20-1 and TRBJ1-2; D remains ambiguous. V was shortened by 1 base and J by 7 bases, with 13 bases between the two germline ends. Germline CDR1 reads DFQATT; CDR2 reads SNEGSKA (reference sequence). This CDR3 is built from 13 residues.

V usage is TRBV6-1 and J usage is TRBJ2-7, with D unresolved. Germline assignment: CDR1 MNHNS and CDR2 SASEGT. Trimming stripped 1 base from V and 2 bases from J, with 9 bases between. There are 14 residues in the CDR3. The CDR3 loop is CASSEEWGTYEQYF. The CDR3 DNA reads TGTGCCAGCAGTGAAGAGTGGGGAACCTACGAGCAGTACTTC.

The sample holds many counts of this clonotype. This chain uses TRBV27 with TRBJ2-7, with 7 bases aligning to TRBD2. This CDR3 is built from 14 residues. In germline, CDR1 is MNHEY, CDR2 SMNVEV (reference sequence). With 5 bases clipped from V and 3 bases from J, the junction kept 7 bases outside the gene matches. The CDR3 loop reads CASSPGLVGYEQYF. The DNA for the CDR3 is TGTGCCAGCAGTCCCGGACTAGTGGGCTACGAGCAGTACTTC.

This clonotype appeared a few times. V and J are TRBV3-1 and TRBJ2-4; D may match TRBD1 or TRBD2 (5 bases each). The DNA end is a closer match to TRBJ2-5, so the J assignment may be wrong. From germline, CDR1 is LGHDT and CDR2 YNNKEL (reference sequence). The CDR3 has 15 residues. In DNA form, the CDR3 reads TGTGCCAGCACCAAAAGGAGGCAGGGCGCGGAGACCCAGTACTTC. Residues: CASTKRRQGAETQYF.

Many counts were recorded for this clonotype. This chain joins TRBV18 and TRBJ2-5; D is ambiguous. Germline values: CDR1 KGHSH, CDR2 LQKENI. Trimming removed 3 bases at V and 5 bases at J, with 16 bases between. The CDR3 consists of 15 residues. CDR3 sequence reads: CASSPPISSGETQYF. The CDR3 DNA sequence: TGTGCCAGCTCACCCCCCATCTCTTCTGGGGAGACCCAGTACTTC.

The chain couples TRBV12-3 or TRBV12-4 to TRBJ1-2, with 8 bases that match TRBD1. This CDR3 region has 13 residues. The trim removed 5 bases at V and 8 bases at J, leaving 7 bases unmatched. The CDR3 DNA is TGTGCCAGCAGTGCCGGACAGGGCAGAGGCTACACCTTC. Translated: CASSAGQGRGYTF.

Here the CDR3 reads CASRSKDHYTF. The CDR3 DNA reads TGTGCCAGCAGGTCTAAAGACCACTACACCTTC. This chain joins TRBV7-9 and TRBJ1-2; D uncertain. The CDR3 sequence is 11 residues long. Germline V gene sequence: CDR1 SEHNR, CDR2 FQNEAQ (reference sequence). V was pared by 6 bases and J by 10 bases, with 12 bases between.

The chain combines TRBV10-3 with TRBJ2-5, with a weak D call TRBD2 (5 bases). Germline-derived CDR1 and CDR2 are ENHRY and SYGVKD. The CDR3 length is 15 residues. Between the trimmed V and J ends, which lost 0 bases and 1 base, there was a span of 9 bases. CDR3 protein: CAISESTSGQETQYF. DNA of the CDR3: TGTGCCATCAGTGAGTCGACCAGCGGCCAAGAGACCCAGTACTTC.

This chain connects TRBV3-1 to TRBJ2-1; D is ambiguous. Trimming took off 1 base at V and 9 bases at J, with 7 bases between the two ends. Germline CDR1 reads LGHDT; CDR2 reads YNNKEL (reference sequence). The CDR3 is 12 residues long. DNA for the CDR3: TGTGCCAGCAGCCAAGGGACGTCTGAGCAGTTCTTC. Its protein product is CASSQGTSEQFF.